This T cell receptor beta chain was recorded in a study of T-cell memory formation after mild COVID-19. Turning to the study itself: The TCR clusters were mostly specific to one donor.

Germline-derived CDR1 and CDR2 are MNHNY and SVGAGI (reference sequence). Between the trimmed V and J ends, which lost 3 bases and 5 bases, there was a span of 16 bases. CDR3 length equals 15 residues. A remark on this clonotype: What it recognizes is unknown.

One entry per CDR3 protein results from TCRdb running MiXCR on the 5' RACE reads. The table has hundreds of thousands of distinct CDR3 sequences, over 15% seen once. Study findings and constraints: Among CD4+ contracting clones, most were CM and EM, and CD8+ ones EMRA.

The sample was PBMCs or a T cell subset sorted from them (not recorded which). The chain links TRBV6-6 to TRBJ2-5; possible D gene TRBD1, 5 bases. The TCR sequence derives from an adult woman who had mild COVID-19 (a few samples of this study predate the infection). Cell type and time point are not known. CDR3 coding DNA: TGTGCCAGCAGTTATAATCATGGGGCCGGGGAGACCCAGTACTTC. Translating gives CASSYNHGAGETQYF.